The next 22 T cell receptor beta chains were all read from a single sample in a study of blood T cell repertoires in COVID-19. Produced via immunoSEQ multiplex PCR; TCRdb's table is partial and in-frame only. The data contain approximately 68,000 clones, about three quarters of them singletons. What was sequenced was peripheral blood. These receptors all stem from a human donor in a cohort sampled during active COVID-19.

The chain recombines TRBV28 with TRBJ2-1; 10 bases are a match to TRBD2. The CDR3 runs 16 residues. Germline CDR1 reads MDHEN; CDR2 reads SYDVKM. Unmatched junction bases numbered 6, after V lost 5 bases and J lost 2 bases. For the CDR3, the DNA is TGTGCCAGCAGTACCCCAACTAGCGGGACCTACAATGAGCAGTTCTTC. The encoded protein is CASSTPTSGTYNEQFF.

This chain connects TRBV28 to TRBJ2-7, with D maybe TRBD1 (7 bases). Trimming removed 5 bases at V and 3 bases at J, with 20 bases between. CDR3 length: 16 amino acids. In germline, CDR1 is MDHEN, CDR2 SYDVKM. CDR3 amino acids: CASSPTRGVNGYEQYF. The DNA of the CDR3 is TGTGCCAGCAGTCCCACCAGGGGGGTAAACGGCTACGAGCAGTACTTC.

This chain uses TRBV7-9 with TRBJ2-3, with 8 bases fitting TRBD1. Trimming at V came to 1 base and at J to 6 bases, leaving 6 bases not matched to a gene. The germline V gene has CDR1 SEHNR and CDR2 FQNEAQ (reference sequence). This CDR3 is built from 15 residues. CDR3 DNA sequence: TGTGCCAGCAGCTTAGGTCAGGGGGCAGGGGATACGCAGTATTTT. As protein: CASSLGQGAGDTQYF.

This rearrangement joins TRBV28 to TRBJ2-2, with D maybe TRBD1 (6 bases). CDR1 MDHEN and CDR2 SYDVKM come from the germline V gene. Trimming took 6 bases from V and 3 from J, leaving 11 bases between them. The CDR3 extends over 14 amino acids. CDR3 sequence (DNA): TGTGCCAGCAGCCTACAGGGATACACCGGGGAGCTGTTTTTT. Amino acid sequence: CASSLQGYTGELFF.

The CDR3 reads CASSAPDRGYEQYF. DNA for the CDR3: TGTGCCAGCAGCGCGCCCGACAGGGGGTACGAGCAGTACTTC. J is TRBJ2-7 and V is TRBV7-8, with 9 bases matching TRBD1. The CDR3 sequence is 14 residues long. Germline-derived CDR1 and CDR2 are SGHVS and FQNEAQ. J was trimmed by 4 bases and V by 5 bases; bases with no gene match: 6.

The rearrangement uses TRBV4-2 and TRBJ2-7, with 8 bases matching TRBD1. The V segment lost 3 bases and the J segment 0 bases; nucleotides outside the gene matches: 7. Germline CDR1 reads LGHNA; CDR2 reads YNFKEQ. The CDR3 extends over 16 amino acids. CDR3 sequence: CASSHGSGTGSYEQYF. CDR3 bases: TGTGCCAGCAGCCATGGTTCCGGGACAGGCTCCTACGAGCAGTACTTC.

The chain combines TRBV4-1 with TRBJ1-5; a weak D match, TRBD1 (6 bases). The germline V gene encodes CDR1 MGHRA and CDR2 YSYEKL. The CDR3 is 15 amino acids. The V end lost 0 bases, the J end lost 2 bases, and 8 bases lay between the germline ends. The chain's CDR3 is CASSQDHRGNQPQHF. CDR3 DNA sequence: TGCGCCAGCAGCCAAGATCACAGGGGCAATCAGCCCCAGCATTTT.

The rearrangement joins TRBV10-2 to TRBJ2-7, with TRBD2 identical over 11 bases. The CDR3 sequence is 15 residues long. From germline, CDR1 is WSHSY and CDR2 SAAADI. Trimming cost V 5 bases and J 1 base; bases outside gene matches: 4. The CDR3 loop reads CASSKGTSGSYEQYF. DNA for the CDR3: TGCGCCAGCAGTAAGGGGACTAGCGGTTCCTACGAGCAGTACTTC.

The chain recombines TRBV6-5 with TRBJ2-7, with D hard to call. Germline loops: CDR1 MNHEY, CDR2 SVGAGI. Trimming pared 9 bases from V and 4 bases from J, leaving 10 bases between. The CDR3 sequence is 11 residues long. Here the CDR3 DNA reads TGTGCCAGTTATAACGGGTACGAGCAGTACTTC. Protein: CASYNGYEQYF.

The chain couples TRBV18 to TRBJ2-7; 7 bases line up with TRBD2. CDR1 KGHSH and CDR2 LQKENI come from the germline V gene. Trimming took 6 bases from V and 4 from J; bases not matched to a gene: 12. The CDR3 consists of 15 residues. The CDR3 loop is CASSLQGGGGYEQYF. In DNA form, the CDR3 reads TGTGCCAGCTCCCTCCAGGGCGGGGGAGGTTACGAGCAGTACTTC.

The chain carries TRBV27 and TRBJ1-2; 8 bases fit TRBD1. The germline V gene encodes CDR1 MNHEY and CDR2 SMNVEV (reference sequence). This CDR3 comprises 14 residues. The ends lost 5 bases at V and 6 bases at J; junction bases unmatched: 8. CDR3 sequence reads: CASSPRTGSDGYTF. CDR3 bases: TGTGCCAGCAGTCCCCGGACAGGGAGCGATGGCTACACCTTC.

The chain uses TRBV29-1 and TRBJ2-2, with TRBD1 identical over 9 bases. Germline trimming cut 6 bases from V and 0 bases from J; bases unmatched to any gene: 5. CDR3 size: 15 residues. Germline CDR1 is SQVTM and CDR2 is ANQGSEA. CDR3 DNA: TGCAGCGTCAAGACAGGGGGTTCGAACACCGGGGAGCTGTTTTTT. Translation gives CSVKTGGSNTGELFF.

The rearrangement links TRBV9 to TRBJ2-5; TRBD2 matches at 12 bases. CDR3 length: 17 amino acids. V lost 4 bases, J lost 2 bases, and 9 bases stayed unmatched. The V gene's germline CDR1 is SGDLS and CDR2 YYNGEE. The DNA of the CDR3 is TGTGCCAGCAGCCTGGGACTAGCGGGCGGGGGGCAAGAGACCCAGTACTTC. As protein: CASSLGLAGGGQETQYF.

The rearrangement uses TRBV10-3 and TRBJ2-7; 11 bases are shared with TRBD2. This CDR3 has 14 amino acids. Trimming cost V 0 bases and J 6 bases; bases outside gene matches: 1. Germline CDR1 reads ENHRY; CDR2 reads SYGVKD. The CDR3 loop reads CAISESGTSGEQYF. CDR3 nucleotides: TGTGCCATCAGTGAGTCCGGGACTAGCGGCGAGCAGTACTTC.

The chain is built from TRBV2 and TRBJ1-4; maybe TRBD1 (5 bases). V was clipped by 1 base and J by 7 bases, with 7 bases between them. The CDR3 runs 13 residues. Looked up from germline, CDR1 is SNHLY and CDR2 is FYNNEI. The CDR3 loop is CASSEGGGEKLFF. CDR3 bases: TGTGCCAGCAGTGAAGGGGGGGGTGAAAAACTGTTTTTT.

Remarks on this clone: Relative to the germline gene, one junction end is altered; a read error may explain this. The V gene is TRBV13, the J gene TRBJ2-2; D unclear. Germline CDR1 PRHDT, CDR2 FYEKMQ (reference sequence). This CDR3 region has 13 residues. CDR3 sequence: CASTLRDIGELFF. In nucleotides, the CDR3 is TGTGCCAGCACCTTACGAGATATCGGGGAGCTGTTTTTT.

The chain has TRBV28 and TRBJ1-2; TRBD1 aligns across 8 bases. The germline V gene has CDR1 MDHEN and CDR2 SYDVKM. V dropped 4 bases and J dropped 4; count of bases not matched to a gene: 11. This CDR3 region has 16 residues. CDR3 sequence (DNA): TGTGCCAGCAGTTCCCCGGGACAGGCCCGTTTCTATGGCTACACCTTC. Encoded protein: CASSSPGQARFYGYTF.

The chain couples TRBV5-8 to TRBJ2-1, with 9 nucleotides matching TRBD2. Germline V lookup: CDR1 SGHTS, CDR2 YDEGEE. J was trimmed by 4 bases and V by 1 base; bases with no gene match: 3. This CDR3 has 15 amino acids. CDR3 loop: CASSLTSGSYNEQFF. DNA of the CDR3: TGTGCCAGCAGCTTGACTAGCGGGTCGTACAATGAGCAGTTCTTC.

V is TRBV7-9 and J is TRBJ1-4; weak D call: TRBD1 (5 bases). Germline V gene sequence: CDR1 SEHNR, CDR2 FQNEAQ (reference sequence). The CDR3 is 14 amino acids. V lost 3 bases and J 2 bases, leaving 7 bases between the germline ends. This chain's CDR3 is CASSFGGTNEKLFF. DNA for the CDR3: TGTGCCAGCAGCTTTGGGGGGACTAATGAAAAACTGTTTTTT.

V is TRBV24-1 and J is TRBJ2-3; 12 bases are a match to TRBD2. Germline V lookup: CDR1 KGHDR, CDR2 SFDVKD. The ends lost 3 bases at V and 4 bases at J; junction bases unmatched: 7. This CDR3 has 17 amino acids. The CDR3, as DNA: TGTGCCACCAGTGATGCACTCCTAGCGGGAGGGGCAGATACGCAGTATTTT. Protein sequence: CATSDALLAGGADTQYF.

Comments on this clone: The same CDR3 can be traced to other DNA sequences in this sample. The gene calls are TRBV29-1 and TRBJ2-3; D possibly corresponds to TRBD2 (5 bases). V gave up 6 bases and J gave up 6 bases, with 10 bases separating them. Per the germline V gene, CDR1 is SQVTM and CDR2 is ANQGSEA. CDR3 length: 11 amino acids. The CDR3 nucleotides read TGCAGCGTCGCCCCGGGGGATACGCAGTATTTT. It translates to CSVAPGDTQYF.

The rearrangement joins TRBV3-1 (or the pseudogene TRBV3-2) to TRBJ2-7; TRBD2 agrees at 12 bases. The germline V gene has CDR1 LGHDT and CDR2 YNNKEL (reference sequence). This CDR3 region has 14 residues. Trimming took 4 bases from V and 5 from J; bases not matched to a gene: 3. CDR3 loop: CASSLGLAGHEQYF. CDR3 in DNA: TGTGCCAGCAGCCTCGGACTAGCGGGACACGAGCAGTACTTC.